A selection of T cell receptor beta chains follows, all from one sample in a study of T cells in Graves' hyperthyroidism and ophthalmopathy. TCRdb redid the calling of the multiplex PCR reads with MiXCR, one entry per CDR3 protein. This table holds around 690,000 distinct CDR3 sequences, around 21% found once. Sample: blood. The receptors were sampled from a man aged 30 to 45 with Graves' ophthalmopathy. Both conserved end residues are part of each CDR3. The order of the fields is clone size, J gene, V gene, D gene, CDR3 protein, CDR3 DNA. D genes are given only for firm matches. Where a row states a size, it is once, few, many or the class of an expanded clone; other rows omit it.

>many|TRBJ2-7|TRBV3-1|.
CASSQIEAYEQYF
TGTGCCAGCAGCCAAATTGAGGCCTACGAGCAGTACTTC
>many|TRBJ2-7|TRBV6-5|.
CASSYSGRSYEQYF
TGTGCCAGCAGTTACTCGGGGCGGTCCTACGAGCAGTACTTC
>few|TRBJ1-4|TRBV6-1|TRBD1
CASSSDRLNEKLFF
TGTGCCAGCAGCTCGGACAGGCTGAATGAAAAACTGTTTTTT
>many|TRBJ2-1|TRBV5-1|.
CASSLGGRTPPYNEQFF
TGCGCCAGCAGCTTGGGCGGCAGAACTCCACCCTACAATGAGCAGTTCTTC
>.|TRBJ2-5|TRBV15|TRBD1
CATSVTGGEDPETQYF
TGTGCCACCAGCGTCACAGGGGGAGAGGACCCGGAGACCCAGTACTTC
>.|TRBJ2-1|TRBV29-1|.
CSELGSSYNEQFF
TGCAGCGAACTCGGGAGCTCCTACAATGAGCAGTTCTTC
>.|TRBJ1-6|TRBV6-5|TRBD1
CASSYTGENSPLHF
TGTGCCAGCAGTTACACAGGGGAGAATTCACCCCTCCACTTT
>few|TRBJ2-5|TRBV7-3|TRBD2
CASSAHRLAGDETQYF
TGTGCCAGCAGCGCCCACCGACTAGCGGGGGACGAGACCCAGTACTTC
>.|TRBJ2-1|TRBV7-3|.
CASSLRAETRPGEQFF
TGTGCCAGCAGCTTAAGGGCGGAAACCAGACCCGGTGAGCAGTTCTTC
>.|TRBJ2-1|TRBV7-2|.
CASSPQTFF
TGTGCCAGCAGCCCTCAAACGTTCTTC
>.|TRBJ2-3|TRBV5-1|TRBD1
CASSQRDRASTDTQYF
TGCGCCAGCAGTCAACGGGACAGGGCGAGCACAGATACGCAGTATTTT
>many|TRBJ1-6|TRBV28|.
CASRGPSDNSPLHF
TGTGCCAGCAGAGGCCCGAGTGACAATTCACCCCTCCACTTT
>.|TRBJ2-1|TRBV11-2|TRBD2
CASRPSGRATYNEQFF
TGTGCCAGCAGGCCTAGCGGGAGGGCCACGTACAATGAGCAGTTCTTC